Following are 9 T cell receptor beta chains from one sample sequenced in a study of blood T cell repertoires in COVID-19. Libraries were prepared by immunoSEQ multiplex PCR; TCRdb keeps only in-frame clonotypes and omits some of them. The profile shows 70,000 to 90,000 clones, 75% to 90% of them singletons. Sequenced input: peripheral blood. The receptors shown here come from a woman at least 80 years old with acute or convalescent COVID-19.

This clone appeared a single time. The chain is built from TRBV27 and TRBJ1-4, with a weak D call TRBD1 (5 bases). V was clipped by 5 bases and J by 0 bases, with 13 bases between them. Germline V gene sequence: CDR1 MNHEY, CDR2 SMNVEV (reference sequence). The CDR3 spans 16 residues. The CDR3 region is CASSRWQGATNEKLFF. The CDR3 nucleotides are TGTGCCAGCAGTAGATGGCAGGGTGCAACTAATGAAAAACTGTTTTTT.

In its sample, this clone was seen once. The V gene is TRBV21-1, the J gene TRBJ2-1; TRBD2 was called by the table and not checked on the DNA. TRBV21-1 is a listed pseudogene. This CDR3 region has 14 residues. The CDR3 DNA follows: TGTGCCAGCACCCCACAGCGGTCCTACAATGAGCAGTTCTTC. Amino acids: CASTPQRSYNEQFF.

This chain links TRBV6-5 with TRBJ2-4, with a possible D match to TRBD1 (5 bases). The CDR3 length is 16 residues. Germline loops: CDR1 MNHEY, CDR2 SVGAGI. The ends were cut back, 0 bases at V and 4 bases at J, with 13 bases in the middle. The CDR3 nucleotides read TGTGCCAGCAGTTACTCCGGCAGGGTGGTAAAAAACATTCAGTACTTC. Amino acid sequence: CASSYSGRVVKNIQYF.

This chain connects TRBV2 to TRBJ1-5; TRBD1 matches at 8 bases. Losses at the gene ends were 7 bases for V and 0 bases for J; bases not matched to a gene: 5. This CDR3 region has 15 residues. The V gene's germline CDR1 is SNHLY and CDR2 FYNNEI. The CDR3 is CASTLTGVSNQPQHF. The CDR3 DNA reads TGTGCCAGCACCCTGACAGGGGTTAGCAATCAGCCCCAGCATTTT.

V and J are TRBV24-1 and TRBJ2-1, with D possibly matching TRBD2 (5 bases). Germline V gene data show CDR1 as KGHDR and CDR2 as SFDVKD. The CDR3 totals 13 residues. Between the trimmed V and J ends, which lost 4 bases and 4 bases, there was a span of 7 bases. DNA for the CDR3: TGTGCCACCAGTGAGGACTCGTACAATGAGCAGTTCTTC. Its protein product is CATSEDSYNEQFF.

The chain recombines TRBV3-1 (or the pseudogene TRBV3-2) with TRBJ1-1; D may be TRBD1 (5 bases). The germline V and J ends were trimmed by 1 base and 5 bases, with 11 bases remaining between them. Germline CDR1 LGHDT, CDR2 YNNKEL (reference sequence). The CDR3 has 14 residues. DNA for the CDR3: TGTGCCAGCAGCCAAGCGGGCAGGGAAACTGAAGCTTTCTTT. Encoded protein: CASSQAGRETEAFF.

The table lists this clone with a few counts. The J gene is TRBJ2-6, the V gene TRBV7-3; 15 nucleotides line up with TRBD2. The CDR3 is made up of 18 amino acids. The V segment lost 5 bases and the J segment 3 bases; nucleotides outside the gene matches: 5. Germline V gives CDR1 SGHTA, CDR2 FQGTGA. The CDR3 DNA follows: TGTGCCAGCAGCCCCAAGGGACTAGCGGGAGGTGGGGCCAACGTCCTGACTTTC. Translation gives CASSPKGLAGGGANVLTF.

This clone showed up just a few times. The CDR3 nucleotides read TGCGCCAGCAGCCCTCGACTAGCGGGCCAAGAGACCCAGTACTTC. Its translation: CASSPRLAGQETQYF. V is TRBV5-1 and J is TRBJ2-5; 10 bases match TRBD2. This CDR3 contains 15 residues. The germline V gene encodes CDR1 SGHRS and CDR2 YFSETQ. After removal of 4 bases from V and 1 base from J, the junction contained 4 bases not matched to a gene. Full variable domain (rest looked up from reference TRBV5-1 and TRBJ2-5): KAGVTQTPRYLIKTRGQQVTLSCSPISGHRSVSWYQQTPGQGLQFLFEYFSETQRNKGNFPGRFSGRQFSNSRSEMNVSTLELGDSALYLCASSPRLAGQETQYFGPGTRLLVL.

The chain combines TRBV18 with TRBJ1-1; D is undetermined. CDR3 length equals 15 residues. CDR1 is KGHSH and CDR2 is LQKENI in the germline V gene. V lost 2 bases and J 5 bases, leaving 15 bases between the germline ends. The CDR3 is CASSPDPAGITEAFF. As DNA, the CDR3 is TGTGCCAGCTCACCAGATCCCGCAGGCATTACTGAAGCTTTCTTT.